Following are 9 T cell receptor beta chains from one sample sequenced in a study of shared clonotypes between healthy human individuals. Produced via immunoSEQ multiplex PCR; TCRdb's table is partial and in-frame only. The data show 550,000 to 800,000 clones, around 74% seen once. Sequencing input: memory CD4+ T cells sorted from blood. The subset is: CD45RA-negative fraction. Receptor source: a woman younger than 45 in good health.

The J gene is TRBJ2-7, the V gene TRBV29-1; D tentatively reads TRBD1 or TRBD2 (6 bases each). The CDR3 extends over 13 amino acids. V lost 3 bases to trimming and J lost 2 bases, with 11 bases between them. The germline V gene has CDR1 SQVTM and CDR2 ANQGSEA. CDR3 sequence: CSVDRGDPYEQYF. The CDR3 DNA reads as TGCAGCGTTGATAGGGGGGATCCCTACGAGCAGTACTTC.

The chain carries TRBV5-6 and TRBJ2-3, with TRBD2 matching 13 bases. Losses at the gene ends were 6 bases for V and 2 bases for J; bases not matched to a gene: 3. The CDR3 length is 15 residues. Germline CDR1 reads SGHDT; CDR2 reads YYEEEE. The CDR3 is CASTGTSGTTDTQYF. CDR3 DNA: TGTGCCAGCACCGGGACTAGCGGGACCACAGATACGCAGTATTTT.

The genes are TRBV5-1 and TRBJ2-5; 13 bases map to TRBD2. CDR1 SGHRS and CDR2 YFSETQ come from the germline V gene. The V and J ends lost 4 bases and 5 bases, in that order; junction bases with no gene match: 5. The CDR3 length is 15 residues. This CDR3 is CASSQGLAGFETQYF. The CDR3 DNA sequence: TGCGCCAGCAGCCAGGGACTAGCGGGATTTGAGACCCAGTACTTC.

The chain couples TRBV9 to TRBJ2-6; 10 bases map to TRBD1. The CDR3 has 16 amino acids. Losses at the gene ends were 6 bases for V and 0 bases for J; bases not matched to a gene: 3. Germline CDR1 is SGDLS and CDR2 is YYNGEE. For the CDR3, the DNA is TGTGCCAGCATGGGGACAGGGGCCTCTGGGGCCAACGTCCTGACTTTC. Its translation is CASMGTGASGANVLTF.

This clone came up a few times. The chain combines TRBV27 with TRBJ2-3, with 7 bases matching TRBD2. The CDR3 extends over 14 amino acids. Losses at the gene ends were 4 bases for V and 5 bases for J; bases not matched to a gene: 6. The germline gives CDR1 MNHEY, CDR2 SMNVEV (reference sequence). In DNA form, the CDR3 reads TGTGCCAGCAGTTCGACTAGCTACGGAGATACGCAGTATTTT. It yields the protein CASSSTSYGDTQYF.

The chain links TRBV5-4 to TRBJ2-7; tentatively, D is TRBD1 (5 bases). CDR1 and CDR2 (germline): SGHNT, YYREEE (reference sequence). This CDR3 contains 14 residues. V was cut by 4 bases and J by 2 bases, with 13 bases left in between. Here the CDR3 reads CASSPLDTPYEQYF. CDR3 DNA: TGTGCCAGCAGCCCACTGGACACTCCCTACGAGCAGTACTTC.

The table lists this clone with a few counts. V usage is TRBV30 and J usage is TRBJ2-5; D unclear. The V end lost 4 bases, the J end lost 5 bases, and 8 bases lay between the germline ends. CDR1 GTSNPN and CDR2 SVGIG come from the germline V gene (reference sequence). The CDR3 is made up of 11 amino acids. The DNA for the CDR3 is TGTGCCTGGAACGTCGTGGAGACCCAGTACTTC. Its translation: CAWNVVETQYF.

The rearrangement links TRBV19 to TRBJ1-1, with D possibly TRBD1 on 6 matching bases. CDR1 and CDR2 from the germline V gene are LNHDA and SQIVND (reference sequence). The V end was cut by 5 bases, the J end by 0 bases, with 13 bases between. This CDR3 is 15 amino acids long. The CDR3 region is CASSAYQGLNTEAFF. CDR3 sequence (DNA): TGTGCCAGTAGTGCCTACCAGGGGTTGAACACTGAAGCTTTCTTT.

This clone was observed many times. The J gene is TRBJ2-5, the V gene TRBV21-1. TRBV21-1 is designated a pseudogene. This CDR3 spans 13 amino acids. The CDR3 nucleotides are TGTGCCAGCGGGGAGAACAGGAAAGAGACCCAGTACTTC. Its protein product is CASGENRKETQYF.